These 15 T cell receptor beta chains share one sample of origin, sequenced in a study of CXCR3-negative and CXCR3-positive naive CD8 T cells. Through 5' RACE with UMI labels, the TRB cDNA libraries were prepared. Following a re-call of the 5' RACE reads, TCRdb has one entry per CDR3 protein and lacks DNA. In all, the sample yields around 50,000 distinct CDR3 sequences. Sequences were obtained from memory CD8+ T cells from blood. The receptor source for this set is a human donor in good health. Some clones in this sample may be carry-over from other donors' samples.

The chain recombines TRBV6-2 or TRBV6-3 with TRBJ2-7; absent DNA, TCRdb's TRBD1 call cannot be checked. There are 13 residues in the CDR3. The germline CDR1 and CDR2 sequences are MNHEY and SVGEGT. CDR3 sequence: CASSYTGGYEQYF.

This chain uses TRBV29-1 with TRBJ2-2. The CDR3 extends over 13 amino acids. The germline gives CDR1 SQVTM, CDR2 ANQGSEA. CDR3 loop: CSVEIGFPGELFF.

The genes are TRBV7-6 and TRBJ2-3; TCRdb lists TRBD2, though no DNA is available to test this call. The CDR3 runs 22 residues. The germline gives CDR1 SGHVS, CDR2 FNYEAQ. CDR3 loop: CASSLSPGLAGGGGHSTDTQYF.

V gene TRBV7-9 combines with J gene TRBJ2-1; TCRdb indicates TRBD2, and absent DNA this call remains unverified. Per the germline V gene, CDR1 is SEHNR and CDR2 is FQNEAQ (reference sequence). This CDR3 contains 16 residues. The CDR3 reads CASSPLPGLAGHEQFF.

The CDR3 loop reads CASNSGGGEQYF. This chain uses TRBV6-2 or TRBV6-3 with TRBJ2-7; TCRdb lists TRBD1, though no DNA is available to test this call. CDR3 size: 12 residues. Germline CDR1 MNHEY, CDR2 SVGEGT.

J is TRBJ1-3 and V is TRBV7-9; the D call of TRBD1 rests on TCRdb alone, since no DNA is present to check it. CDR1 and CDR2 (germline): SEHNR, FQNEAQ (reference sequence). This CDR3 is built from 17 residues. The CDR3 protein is CASSLPPGRNSGNTIYF.

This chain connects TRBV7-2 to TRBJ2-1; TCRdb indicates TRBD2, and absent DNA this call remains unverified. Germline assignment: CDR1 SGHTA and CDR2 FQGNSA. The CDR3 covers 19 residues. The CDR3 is CASSLMSLAGGSSYNEQFF. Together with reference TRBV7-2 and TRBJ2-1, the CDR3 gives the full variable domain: GAGVSQSPSNKVTEKGKDVELRCDPISGHTALYWYRQSLGQGLEFLIYFQGNSAPDKSGLPSDRFSAERTGGSVSTLTIQRTQQEDSAVYLCASSLMSLAGGSSYNEQFFGPGTRLTVL.

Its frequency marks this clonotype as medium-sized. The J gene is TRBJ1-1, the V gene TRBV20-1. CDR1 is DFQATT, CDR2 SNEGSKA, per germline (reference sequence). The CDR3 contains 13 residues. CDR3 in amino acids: CSASSGSDTEAFF.

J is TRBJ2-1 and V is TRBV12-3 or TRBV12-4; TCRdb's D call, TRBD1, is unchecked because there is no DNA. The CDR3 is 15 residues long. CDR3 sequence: CASSFGQGAYNEQFF.

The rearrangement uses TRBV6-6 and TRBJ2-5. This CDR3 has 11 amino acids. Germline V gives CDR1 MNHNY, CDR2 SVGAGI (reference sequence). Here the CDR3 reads CASSYQETQYF.

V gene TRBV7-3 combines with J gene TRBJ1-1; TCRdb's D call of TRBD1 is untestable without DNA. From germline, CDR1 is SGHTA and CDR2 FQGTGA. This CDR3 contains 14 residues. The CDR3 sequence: CASRAGDSSAEAFF.

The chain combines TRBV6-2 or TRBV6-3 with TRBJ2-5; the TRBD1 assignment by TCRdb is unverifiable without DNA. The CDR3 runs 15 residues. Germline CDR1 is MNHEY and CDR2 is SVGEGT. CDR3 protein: CASSSTGQEEETQYF.

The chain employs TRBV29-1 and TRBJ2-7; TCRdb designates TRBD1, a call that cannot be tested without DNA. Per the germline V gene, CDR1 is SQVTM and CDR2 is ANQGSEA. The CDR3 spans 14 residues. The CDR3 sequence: CSVDGQGESYEQYF.

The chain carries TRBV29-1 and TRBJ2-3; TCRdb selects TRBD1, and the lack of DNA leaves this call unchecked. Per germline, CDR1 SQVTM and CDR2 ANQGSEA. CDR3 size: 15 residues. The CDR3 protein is CSVTPGTGMTDTQYF.

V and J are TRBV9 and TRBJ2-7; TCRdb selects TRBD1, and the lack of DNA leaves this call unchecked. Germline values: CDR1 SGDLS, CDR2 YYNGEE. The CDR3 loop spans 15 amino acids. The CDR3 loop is CASSASGKSSYEQYF.